This paragraph covers one T cell receptor delta chain sequence. The amino acid sequence in TCRdb belongs to a much larger clone and departs from this DNA's translation at residue 5, likely a sequencing read error; the sequence shown is translated from the DNA. TCRdb called clones anew from the RT-PCR reads with CATT. The table lists thousands of delta-chain clones, approximately 1.8% of them singletons. Per germline, CDR1 GEAIGNYY and CDR2 EKD. Losses at the gene ends were 3 bases for V and 2 bases for J; bases not matched to a gene: 5. This CDR3 has 18 residues. The record originates from a study of gamma-delta T cells after stem cell transplantation.

V gene TRDV2 combines with J gene TRDJ3, with 11 bases aligning to TRDD3. This TCR came from a human donor. It is not recorded whose cells these are; they may come from a transplant donor. Sequenced input: gamma-delta T cells. The CDR3 is CACDLLGDSTWDTRQMFF. As DNA, the CDR3 is TGTGCCTGTGACTTACTGGGGGATAGTACCTGGGACACCCGACAGATGTTTTTC.